A single sample gave rise to the 3 T cell receptor beta chains below, sequenced in a study of T cell changes during pregnancy in multiple sclerosis. Profiled with immunoSEQ multiplex PCR; TCRdb holds only in-frame clones, not every one. Of some 48,000 clones in the sample, about 90% were seen once. The source was CD4+ T cells from peripheral blood mononuclear cells, collected after pregnancy. These receptors all stem from a female donor in good health, enrolled as a control in a pregnancy study.

This chain connects TRBV11-2 to TRBJ2-7, with a possible D match to TRBD2 (6 bases). The CDR3 has 15 residues. Germline V gives CDR1 SGHAT, CDR2 FQNNGV. Trimming took 6 bases from V and 7 from J, leaving 22 bases between them. Here the CDR3 reads CASRPGTGGKGEQYF. CDR3 bases: TGTGCCAGCAGGCCCGGGACTGGGGGGAAGGGGGAGCAGTACTTC.

The gene calls are TRBV6-5 and TRBJ1-1; TRBD1 matches at 10 bases. The CDR3 length is 16 residues. The germline V gene encodes CDR1 MNHEY and CDR2 SVGAGI. V was pared by 4 bases and J by 1 base, with 6 bases of the junction left unmatched. The chain's CDR3 is CASSSFRQGANTEAFF. CDR3 DNA sequence: TGTGCCAGCAGTTCATTCAGACAGGGGGCGAACACTGAAGCTTTCTTT.

By frequency in the sample, this clone is medium-sized. This chain connects TRBV30 to TRBJ1-1, with D perhaps TRBD1 (6 bases). The V end lost 3 bases, the J end lost 3 bases, and 11 bases lay between the germline ends. The CDR3 contains 13 residues. Germline lookup yields CDR1 GTSNPN and CDR2 SVGIG (reference sequence). The CDR3 loop is CAWRTGLDTEAFF. DNA for the CDR3: TGTGCCTGGAGAACAGGGTTGGACACTGAAGCTTTCTTT.